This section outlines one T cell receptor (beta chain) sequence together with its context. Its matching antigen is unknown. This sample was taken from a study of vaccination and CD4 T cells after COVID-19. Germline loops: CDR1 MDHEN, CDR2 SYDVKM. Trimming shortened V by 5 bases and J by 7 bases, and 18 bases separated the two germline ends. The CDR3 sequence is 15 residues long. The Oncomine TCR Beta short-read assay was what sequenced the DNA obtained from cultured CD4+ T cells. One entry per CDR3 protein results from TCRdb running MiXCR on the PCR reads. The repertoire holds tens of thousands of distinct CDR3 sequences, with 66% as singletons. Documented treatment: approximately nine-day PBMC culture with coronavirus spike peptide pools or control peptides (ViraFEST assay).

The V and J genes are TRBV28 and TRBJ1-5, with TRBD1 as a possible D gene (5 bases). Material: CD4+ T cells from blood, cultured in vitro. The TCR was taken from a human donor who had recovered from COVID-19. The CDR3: CASSPPGGGWQPQHF. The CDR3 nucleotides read TGTGCCAGCAGTCCCCCAGGCGGGGGATGGCAGCCCCAGCATTTT.